This T cell receptor (beta chain) was recorded in a study of cytomegalovirus exposure and HLA in healthy donors. The wider study: Around 200 million T cells yielded some 100 million unique TCR beta sequences, as an earlier analysis found. HLA-typed donors were the source of about 85 million unique TCRs held in an early data release. Of all 400 or so donors who were genotyped, roughly 81% belonged to the Caucasian-associated ancestry cluster.

The PCR employed 60 Vbeta primers together with 13 Jbeta primers. Sequenced by immunoSEQ multiplex PCR; TCRdb stores in-frame clones only, minus some. Altogether 90,000 to 100,000 clones are present, less than 80% being singletons, with the ten largest covering about 5.4%. General study findings and limits: Later on, an analysis showed TCR association rates differing by HLA locus, with DRB1 the most and HLA-C the fewest.

With respect to this clone: Its antigen remains unidentified. Compared with germline, one end of the junction differs, possibly owing to a read error.

This receptor was obtained from a boy aged 5-17 years in good health and CMV-seropositive. The sequenced sample consisted of PBMCs.

Written as DNA, the CDR3 is TGTGTCAGTAGTATTGGAGGGGCGCTATACGAGCAGTACTTC. This translates into CVSSIGGALYEQYF. V usage is TRBV19 and J usage is TRBJ2-7; the D gene is possibly TRBD2 (6 bases). CDR1 is LNHDA, CDR2 SQIVND, per germline (reference sequence). The CDR3 loop spans 14 amino acids.